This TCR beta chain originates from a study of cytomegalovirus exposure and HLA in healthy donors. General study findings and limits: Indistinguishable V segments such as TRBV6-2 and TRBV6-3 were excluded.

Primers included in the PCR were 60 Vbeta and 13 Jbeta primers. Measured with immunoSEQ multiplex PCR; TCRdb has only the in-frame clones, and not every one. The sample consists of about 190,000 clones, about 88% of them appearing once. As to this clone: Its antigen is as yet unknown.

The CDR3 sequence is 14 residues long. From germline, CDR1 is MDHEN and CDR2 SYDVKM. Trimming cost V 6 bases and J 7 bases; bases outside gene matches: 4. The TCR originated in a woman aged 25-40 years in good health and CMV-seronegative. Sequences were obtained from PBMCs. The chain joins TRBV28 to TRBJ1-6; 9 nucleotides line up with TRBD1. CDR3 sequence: CASRGTGRNSPLHF. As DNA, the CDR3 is TGTGCCAGCAGGGGGACAGGGCGGAATTCACCCCTCCACTTT.